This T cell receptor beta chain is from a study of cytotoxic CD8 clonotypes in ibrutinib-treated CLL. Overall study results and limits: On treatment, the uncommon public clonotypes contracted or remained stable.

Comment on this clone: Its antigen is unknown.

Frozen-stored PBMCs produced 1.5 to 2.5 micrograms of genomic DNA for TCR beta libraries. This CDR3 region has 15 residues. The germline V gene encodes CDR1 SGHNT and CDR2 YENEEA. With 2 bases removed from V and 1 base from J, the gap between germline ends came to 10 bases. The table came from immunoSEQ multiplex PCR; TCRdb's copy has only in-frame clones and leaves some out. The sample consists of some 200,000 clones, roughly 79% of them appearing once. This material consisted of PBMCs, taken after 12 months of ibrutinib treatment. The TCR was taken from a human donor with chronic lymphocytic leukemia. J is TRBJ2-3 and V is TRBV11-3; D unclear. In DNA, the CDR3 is TGTGCCAGCAGCTTAACGCCCGTGGGCACAGATACGCAGTATTTT. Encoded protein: CASSLTPVGTDTQYF. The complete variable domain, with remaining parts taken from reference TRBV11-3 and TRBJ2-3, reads EAGVVQSPRYKIIEKKQPVAFWCNPISGHNTLYWYLQNLGQGPELLIRYENEEAVDDSQLPKDRFSAERLKGVDSTLKIQPAELGDSAVYLCASSLTPVGTDTQYFGPGTRLTVL.